This entry lists 27 T cell receptor beta chains sequenced from one sample in a study of post-analysis software for immune sequencing data. Unique-molecular-identifier-tagged TCR beta cDNA libraries were used. One entry per CDR3 protein, called by TCRdb with MiXCR from the PCR reads. The data show about 160,000 distinct CDR3 sequences, with under 40% seen just once and 28% held by the top ten. Sequencing was performed on blood, taken after autologous hematopoietic stem cell transplantation. These receptor sequences come from a girl aged 10-17 years with multiple sclerosis.

CDR3 in amino acids: CSARDPAGRTDTQYF. CDR3 nucleotides: TGCAGTGCTAGAGATCCGGCAGGGAGGACAGATACGCAGTATTTT. The J gene is TRBJ2-3, the V gene TRBV20-1; tentative D call: TRBD2 (6 bases). The CDR3 consists of 15 residues. The V end was cut by 0 bases, the J end by 3 bases, with 13 bases between. CDR1 DFQATT and CDR2 SNEGSKA come from the germline V gene (reference sequence).

The V gene is TRBV29-1, the J gene TRBJ2-7; D might be TRBD2 (6 bases). This CDR3 region has 13 residues. V was pared by 3 bases and J by 3 bases, with 12 bases between. CDR1 and CDR2 from the germline V gene are SQVTM and ANQGSEA. The CDR3: CSVEWGDLYEQYF. In DNA, the CDR3 is TGCAGCGTTGAGTGGGGGGACCTCTACGAGCAGTACTTC.

This clonotype came up a few times. This rearrangement joins TRBV7-6 to TRBJ2-7, with D possibly TRBD1 on 6 matching bases. The germline CDR1 and CDR2 sequences are SGHVS and FNYEAQ. Trimming cost V 5 bases and J 4 bases, with 33 bases left between them. This CDR3 is 20 amino acids long. CDR3 DNA sequence: TGTGCCAGCAGCCGCCACGTGGACAGTCAGGGTAATTGGGAGCAGTACGAGCAGTACTTC. It codes for CASSRHVDSQGNWEQYEQYF.

In its sample, this clonotype was seen a few times. The chain links TRBV29-1 to TRBJ1-2; perhaps TRBD1 as D (6 bases). This CDR3 comprises 16 residues. V shed 2 bases and J shed 7 bases, with 23 bases lying between them. Germline CDR1 is SQVTM and CDR2 is ANQGSEA. In nucleotides, the CDR3 is TGCAGCGTTGAATCAGGGGTGGAGGGTAGTCGGCTTGGCTACACCTTC. It translates to CSVESGVEGSRLGYTF.

The sample holds a few counts of this clonotype. The chain couples TRBV7-2 to TRBJ1-4, with 9 nucleotides matching TRBD1. The germline gives CDR1 SGHTA, CDR2 FQGNSA. J lost 4 bases, V lost 4 bases, and 4 bases had no gene match. The CDR3 runs to 15 residues. CDR3 coding DNA: TGTGCCAGCAGCTGGGGACAGGGTGTTAATGAAAAACTGTTTTTT. Residues: CASSWGQGVNEKLFF.

This chain connects TRBV28 to TRBJ2-1, with D uncertain. The germline V and J ends were trimmed by 6 bases and 0 bases, with 6 bases remaining between them. Germline CDR1 and CDR2: MDHEN and SYDVKM. CDR3 size: 13 residues. The CDR3 spells CASRANSYNEQFF. The CDR3 DNA is TGTGCCAGCAGGGCGAACTCCTACAATGAGCAGTTCTTC.

This clonotype turned up a few times. This chain uses TRBV27 with TRBJ2-5, with D maybe TRBD1 (6 bases). The J call may be in error: the DNA end matches TRBJ2-7 better. From germline, CDR1 is MNHEY and CDR2 SMNVEV (reference sequence). There are 16 residues in the CDR3. CDR3 loop: CASSLSQGFSIFEQYF. The CDR3 bases are TGTGCCAGCAGTTTATCGCAGGGGTTCTCTATTTTCGAGCAGTACTTC.

The J gene is TRBJ2-7, the V gene TRBV7-2, with D hard to call. The CDR3 is 13 residues long. CDR1 and CDR2 from the germline V gene are SGHTA and FQGNSA. Trimming removed 5 bases from V and 3 bases from J, with 11 bases in between. The CDR3 sequence: CASSHGTIYEQYF. CDR3 DNA sequence: TGTGCCAGCAGCCACGGAACCATCTACGAGCAGTACTTC.

This clonotype has a handful of counts. The chain joins TRBV11-3 to TRBJ2-1, with unresolved D. The V gene lost 2 bases and the J gene lost 3 bases, with 8 bases spanning the gap. Germline V gene lookup returns CDR1 SGHNT and CDR2 YENEEA. The CDR3 totals 14 residues. CDR3 amino acids: CASSLSLLYNEQFF. CDR3 nucleotides: TGTGCCAGCAGCTTATCTCTCCTCTACAATGAGCAGTTCTTC. Variable domain in full (rest from reference TRBV11-3 and TRBJ2-1): EAGVVQSPRYKIIEKKQPVAFWCNPISGHNTLYWYLQNLGQGPELLIRYENEEAVDDSQLPKDRFSAERLKGVDSTLKIQPAELGDSAVYLCASSLSLLYNEQFFGPGTRLTVL.

By share of the sample, this clonotype is medium-sized. Sequence at one end of the junction differs from germline and may be a read error. The V call is TRBV7-7, the J call TRBJ2-1; weak D call: TRBD2 (5 bases). The CDR3 has 13 residues. The germline gives CDR1 SSHAT, CDR2 FNYEAQ (reference sequence). CDR3 in amino acids: CASSPAGWLEQFF. DNA for the CDR3: TGTGCTAGCAGCCCCGCGGGCTGGCTTGAGCAGTTCTTC.

The genes are TRBV18 and TRBJ2-5; either TRBD1 or TRBD2 may supply D (6 bases each). The CDR3 has 12 amino acids. Trimming removed 8 bases at V and 11 bases at J, with 18 bases between. From germline, CDR1 is KGHSH and CDR2 LQKENI. The CDR3 nucleotides are TGTGCCAGCCCGGAGGGGGGCGTTGAGCAGTACTTC. It is translated as CASPEGGVEQYF. Together with reference TRBV18 and TRBJ2-5, the CDR3 gives the full variable domain: NAGVMQNPRHLVRRRGQEARLRCSPMKGHSHVYWYRQLPEEGLKFMVYLQKENIIDESGMPKERFSAEFPKEGPSILRIQQVVRGDSAAYFCASPEGGVEQYFGPGTRLLVL.

This clonotype came up a few times. The J gene is TRBJ2-7, the V gene TRBV27, with D perhaps TRBD1 (6 bases). Germline CDR1 is MNHEY and CDR2 is SMNVEV (reference sequence). The V end lost 2 bases, the J end lost 7 bases, and 12 bases lay between the germline ends. The CDR3 runs to 13 residues. The CDR3 sequence: CASSLVGAGEQYF. In DNA form, the CDR3 reads TGTGCCAGCAGTTTAGTGGGGGCAGGTGAGCAGTACTTC.

CDR3 DNA: TGCAGTGCTAGAGATCGGGAGGCTCTTAAGTCACCCCTCCACTTT. It codes for CSARDREALKSPLHF. The chain combines TRBV20-1 with TRBJ1-6, with D unresolved. CDR1 is DFQATT and CDR2 is SNEGSKA in the germline V gene (reference sequence). V was shortened by 0 bases and J by 10 bases, with 16 bases between the two germline ends. The length of the CDR3 is 15 residues.

This clonotype was seen a few times. The chain links TRBV28 to TRBJ1-5; 9 nucleotides align to TRBD1. The junction had 11 bases not matched to a gene; V was cut back by 7 bases and J by 1 base. The CDR3 is 17 amino acids. Germline CDR1 is MDHEN and CDR2 is SYDVKM. The CDR3 DNA reads TGTGCCAGCACTTCAACAGGGGGCAGCCTCAGCAATCAGCCCCAGCATTTT. Its protein product is CASTSTGGSLSNQPQHF. Full variable domain (missing parts from reference TRBV28 and TRBJ1-5): DVKVTQSSRYLVKRTGEKVFLECVQDMDHENMFWYRQDPGLGLRLIYFSYDVKMKEKGDIPEGYSVSREKKERFSLILESASTNQTSMYLCASTSTGGSLSNQPQHFGDGTRLSIL.

This clonotype was detected a few times. The chain uses TRBV20-1 and TRBJ2-3; 7 nucleotides agree with TRBD2. With V trimmed by 2 bases and J by 1 base, 9 bases remained unmatched. From germline, CDR1 is DFQATT and CDR2 SNEGSKA (reference sequence). The CDR3 has 16 residues. The CDR3 here is CSARSLGGRGTDTQYF. The CDR3 coding sequence is TGCAGTGCTAGAAGCTTAGGTGGGAGGGGCACAGATACGCAGTATTTT.

Only one count was recorded for this clonotype. The chain combines TRBV20-1 with TRBJ2-1, with 14 bases matching TRBD2. Germline CDR1 is DFQATT and CDR2 is SNEGSKA (reference sequence). The J segment lost 4 bases and the V segment lost 6 bases, leaving 5 bases of the junction unmatched. The length of the CDR3 is 15 residues. The CDR3 sequence is CSASRTSGRYNEQFF. The CDR3, as DNA: TGCAGTGCATCTCGGACTAGCGGGAGGTACAATGAGCAGTTCTTC.

This clonotype was seen just once. The chain employs TRBV20-1 and TRBJ2-1; D may be TRBD2 (6 bases). Germline V gives CDR1 DFQATT, CDR2 SNEGSKA (reference sequence). The V gene lost 5 bases and the J gene lost 6 bases, with 17 bases spanning the gap. CDR3 length: 14 residues. CDR3 sequence (DNA): TGCAGTGCTTCACGCCTCGGGAGAGGCAATGAGCAGTTCTTC. Translation: CSASRLGRGNEQFF.

In regard to this clonotype: A much larger clone is a single base away; this may be a read error. V is TRBV29-1 and J is TRBJ2-5; D remains ambiguous. This CDR3 spans 15 amino acids. V was cut by 6 bases and J by 0 bases, with 17 bases left in between. Germline V gene lookup returns CDR1 SQVTM and CDR2 ANQGSEA. Written as DNA, the CDR3 is TGCAGCGTCATGGGGTCGGGCGATTACCAAGAGACCCAGTACTTC. Its protein product is CSVMGSGDYQETQYF.

The V and J genes are TRBV7-9 and TRBJ2-1; 8 bases map to TRBD2. The germline V gene has CDR1 SEHNR and CDR2 FQNEAQ (reference sequence). This CDR3 has 16 residues. The V and J ends lost 5 bases and 0 bases, in that order; junction bases with no gene match: 6. CDR3 amino acids: CASSRRAGVSYNEQFF. CDR3 nucleotide sequence: TGTGCCAGCAGCCGCCGAGCGGGAGTCTCCTACAATGAGCAGTTCTTC.

The chain joins TRBV5-1 to TRBJ2-7, with a possible D match to TRBD1 (6 bases). Per germline, CDR1 SGHRS and CDR2 YFSETQ. Trimming took 1 base from V and 0 from J, leaving 8 bases between them. This CDR3 contains 14 residues. The CDR3 coding sequence is TGCGCCAGCAGCTTGTTCAGGGGCTCCTACGAGCAGTACTTC. As protein: CASSLFRGSYEQYF.

This clonotype was counted a few times. CDR3 region: CASHTSTDTQYF. The CDR3 DNA reads TGTGCCAGCCATACTAGCACAGATACGCAGTATTTT. The chain is built from TRBV14 and TRBJ2-3, with D hard to call. V was shortened by 8 bases and J by 0 bases, with 6 bases between the two germline ends. The CDR3 totals 12 residues. Germline-derived CDR1 and CDR2 are SGHDN and FVKESK.

The chain carries TRBV7-8 and TRBJ1-2, with TRBD1 matching over 11 bases. Germline V CDR1 and CDR2: SGHVS, FQNEAQ. This CDR3 has 20 amino acids. Trimming cost V 5 bases and J 6 bases; bases outside gene matches: 23. The DNA of the CDR3 is TGTGCCAGCAGCCCTTGGACCAATCATGGACCCGGGACAGGGGGGAATGGCTACACCTTC. It is translated as CASSPWTNHGPGTGGNGYTF.

V gene TRBV27 combines with J gene TRBJ1-6; maybe TRBD1 (6 bases). V was pared by 4 bases and J by 7 bases, with 11 bases between. The germline CDR1 and CDR2 sequences are MNHEY and SMNVEV (reference sequence). The CDR3 is 14 amino acids. CDR3 DNA: TGTGCCAGCAGTTCCGGACAGTGGAATTCACCCCTCCACTTT. Translation gives CASSSGQWNSPLHF.

Comments on this clonotype: Germline and junction disagree at one end, which may indicate a read error. The rearrangement uses TRBV5-1 and TRBJ1-1; tentative D call: TRBD1 (5 bases). Germline lookup yields CDR1 SGHRS and CDR2 YFSETQ. The CDR3 spans 14 residues. The CDR3 bases are TGCGTCAGCAGCTTACAGGTTACGAACACTGAAGCTTTCTTT. The encoded protein is CVSSLQVTNTEAFF.

This chain links TRBV27 with TRBJ2-5; TRBD1 aligns across 10 bases. This CDR3 is 14 amino acids long. V lost 5 bases to trimming and J lost 5 bases; unmatched junction nucleotides: 5. Germline V gene lookup returns CDR1 MNHEY and CDR2 SMNVEV (reference sequence). The CDR3 spells CASSARTGGETQYF. Written as DNA, the CDR3 is TGTGCCAGCAGTGCACGGACAGGGGGGGAGACCCAGTACTTC.

This clonotype has only a few counts. A much larger clone sits a single nucleotide away, making a read error possible. The V call is TRBV5-5, the J call TRBJ2-7, with D hard to call. V lost 4 bases and J 4 bases, leaving 12 bases between the germline ends. This CDR3 region has 13 residues. Germline V CDR1 and CDR2: SGHKS, YYEKEE (reference sequence). The CDR3 spells CASSLRMDYEQYF. DNA of the CDR3: TGTGCCAGCAGCCTCCGAATGGATTACGAGCAGTACTTC.

This clonotype occurred a few times. This chain links TRBV29-1 with TRBJ1-5; the D is unclear. The CDR3 has 11 residues. Trimming shortened V by 4 bases and J by 9 bases, and 10 bases separated the two germline ends. Germline CDR1 SQVTM, CDR2 ANQGSEA. The CDR3 is CSVGPGWPQHF. Written as DNA, the CDR3 is TGCAGCGTTGGGCCCGGCTGGCCCCAGCATTTT.